The clone carrying this TCR beta chain turned up a few times. These data originate in a study of blood T cell repertoires in COVID-19. Using immunoSEQ multiplex PCR, the repertoire was profiled, and TCRdb retains in-frame clones only, with some absent. The sample has about 430,000 clones, roughly 88% seen once. CDR1 and CDR2 (germline): MRHNA, SNTAGT. This CDR3 contains 15 residues. Trimming cost V 2 bases and J 3 bases; bases outside gene matches: 2. This sequence was found in a young woman who had been exposed to COVID-19. Material: PBMCs or T cells enriched from blood (not recorded which). This chain connects TRBV6-4 to TRBJ2-3, with TRBD2 matching over 10 bases. CDR3 coding DNA: TGTGCCAGCAGTGACGCTAGCGGGAGTACAGATACGCAGTATTTT. Translated, it gives CASSDASGSTDTQYF.